The sequence of this T cell receptor beta chain was determined in a study of post-analysis software for immune sequencing data. Study background: Several disease courses (relapsing-remitting, secondary progressive and progressive-relapsing) of multiple sclerosis were included.

Study results and limitations: When the samples were clustered directly with F measure, those that had been prepared in the same batch showed strong co-clustering. Included in a set of roughly five TRBV segments more frequent in patients than controls were TRBV5-6, TRBV5-1 and TRBV20-1. The study found significantly lower normalized Chao1 diversity in multiple sclerosis patients than in controls.

This clonotype was counted a few times. The antigen is not known. Germline CDR1 and CDR2: KGHSH and LQKENI. The CDR3 covers 17 residues. After removal of 4 bases from V and 5 bases from J, the junction contained 11 bases not matched to a gene. TCR beta libraries were prepared from cDNA with unique molecular identifiers. Starting from around 0.96 to 9.9 million T cells, the study yielded about 540,000 cDNA molecules. Using its own MiXCR run on the PCR reads, TCRdb lists one record per CDR3 protein. Seen here are approximately 730,000 distinct CDR3 sequences, 25% to 30% observed once, and the top ten hold 0.56%.

The source material was blood. The receptor was isolated from a girl aged 5-17 years with multiple sclerosis. The V gene is TRBV18, the J gene TRBJ2-3, with 11 bases identical to TRBD2. For the CDR3, the DNA is TGTGCCAGCTCACAAAGCCCCACTAGCGGGAGAGGAGATACGCAGTATTTT. Translated, it gives CASSQSPTSGRGDTQYF.